This T cell receptor (beta chain) was obtained from a study of cytomegalovirus exposure and HLA in healthy donors. For the study at large: Genotyping of some 400 donors showed that around 86% belonged to the Caucasian-associated ancestry cluster. Overall study results and limits: It was reported that TCR beta sequences correctly inferred the HLA-A and HLA-B alleles for most subjects. In an earlier analysis, in some 600 donors, most V segments appeared productive either ~87% or ~30% of the time.

Of note for this clone: Its cognate antigen is unknown.

Primers for the PCR totalled 60 Vbeta and 13 Jbeta. This table comes from immunoSEQ multiplex PCR, and its TCRdb copy is limited to in-frame clones, with some not included. The data show 120,000 or so clones, around four fifths seen once. The germline V gene encodes CDR1 MNHEY and CDR2 SVGAGI. V dropped 6 bases and J dropped 0 bases, with 12 bases sitting between them. This CDR3 contains 15 residues. The sequencing sample was made of PBMCs. The chain couples TRBV6-5 to TRBJ1-3; TRBD1 is a possible D gene (5 bases). The sequence was collected from a young man in good health and CMV-seropositive. The DNA of the CDR3 is TGTGCCAGCAGACCGACAGCCCTCTCTGGAAACACCATATATTTT. Protein product: CASRPTALSGNTIYF.